Listed here are 28 T cell receptor beta chains from one sample, sequenced in a study of T-cell reconstitution after alpha-beta-depleted transplantation in children. Unique molecular identifiers were incorporated when the TCRbeta library was constructed. TCRdb processed the PCR reads anew with MiXCR; each CDR3 protein has one entry. The data contain about 610,000 distinct CDR3 sequences, more than 9% of them singletons. The source material was PBMCs from the stem cell graft donor, sampled from the stem cell graft. All receptors come from a human donor who donated a stem cell graft to a child with acute myeloid leukemia.

The chain uses TRBV14 and TRBJ1-6; 7 bases match TRBD1. Germline lookup yields CDR1 SGHDN and CDR2 FVKESK. The CDR3 totals 14 residues. V dropped 7 bases and J dropped 5; count of bases not matched to a gene: 5. The CDR3 nucleotides are TGTGCCAGCAATTACAGGGGAGATAATTCACCCCTCCACTTT. Protein: CASNYRGDNSPLHF.

This clonotype was picked up a small number of times. J is TRBJ2-5 and V is TRBV5-1; 13 nucleotides match TRBD2. The CDR3 is made up of 21 amino acids. The V segment lost 0 bases and the J segment 2 bases; nucleotides outside the gene matches: 16. In germline, CDR1 is SGHRS, CDR2 YFSETQ. The CDR3 nucleotides read TGCGCCAGCAGCTTGGCACAGGGCCCGGGACTAGCGGGGCTACGACAAGAGACCCAGTACTTC. It encodes CASSLAQGPGLAGLRQETQYF.

This clonotype came up a few times. The chain employs TRBV28 and TRBJ1-5; D is possibly TRBD1 (5 bases). In germline, CDR1 is MDHEN, CDR2 SYDVKM. V shed 3 bases and J shed 0 bases, with 15 bases lying between them. This CDR3 comprises 17 residues. The CDR3 region is CASSLSTGQYSNQPQHF. Here the CDR3 DNA reads TGTGCCAGCAGTTTGTCAACGGGGCAATATAGCAATCAGCCCCAGCATTTT.

The table lists this clonotype with a few counts. The chain combines TRBV7-3 with TRBJ2-3; D is ambiguous. Trimming removed 1 base at V and 2 bases at J, with 4 bases between. The CDR3 loop spans 13 amino acids. Per germline, CDR1 SGHTA and CDR2 FQGTGA. In DNA, the CDR3 is TGTGCCAGCAGCTTAATGGACACAGATACGCAGTATTTT. It is translated as CASSLMDTDTQYF. Looking up the rest from reference TRBV7-3 and TRBJ2-3 gives the full variable domain: GAGVSQTPSNKVTEKGKYVELRCDPISGHTALYWYRQSLGQGPEFLIYFQGTGAADDSGLPNDRFFAVRPEGSVSTLKIQRTERGDSAVYLCASSLMDTDTQYFGPGTRLTVL.

In its sample, this clonotype was seen many times. The rearrangement joins TRBV7-2 to TRBJ1-2; D ambiguous. The CDR3 loop spans 13 amino acids. Germline loops: CDR1 SGHTA, CDR2 FQGNSA. V gave up 5 bases and J gave up 0 bases, with 7 bases separating them. The DNA for the CDR3 is TGTGCCAGCAGCCCCCAGGCTAACTATGGCTACACCTTC. It yields the protein CASSPQANYGYTF.

This clonotype came up many times. The CDR3 is CASSLRARETQYF. In DNA, the CDR3 is TGTGCCAGCAGTTTAAGGGCTCGGGAGACCCAGTACTTC. The chain links TRBV12-3 or TRBV12-4 to TRBJ2-5; D remains unclear. Trimming took 2 bases from V and 5 from J, leaving 9 bases between them. The CDR3 is made up of 13 amino acids.

V usage is TRBV5-6 and J usage is TRBJ1-5; no clear D. V dropped 6 bases and J dropped 4 bases, with 14 bases sitting between them. The CDR3 is 14 amino acids. Germline V gives CDR1 SGHDT, CDR2 YYEEEE. CDR3 nucleotide sequence: TGTGCCAGCACCCAAGGGTCGGCTAATCAGCCCCAGCATTTT. It yields the protein CASTQGSANQPQHF.

This clonotype was counted ten times or more. The chain links TRBV29-1 to TRBJ2-7; TRBD1 is a possible D gene (6 bases). V was clipped by 1 base and J by 4 bases, with 8 bases between them. Germline V gene sequence: CDR1 SQVTM, CDR2 ANQGSEA. There are 12 residues in the CDR3. As DNA, the CDR3 is TGCAGCGTTGAAGGGACAGCATACGAGCAGTACTTC. Its protein is CSVEGTAYEQYF.

This clonotype was seen repeatedly, ten times or more. The CDR3 region has the DNA TGTGCCAGCAGCGTTACTAGCGGGAGTCGCCACAATGAGCAGTTCTTC. Protein sequence: CASSVTSGSRHNEQFF. The chain uses TRBV9 and TRBJ2-1; 11 nucleotides align to TRBD2. The V gene end was trimmed by 2 bases and the J gene end by 5 bases; junction bases not matched to a gene: 6. CDR1 SGDLS and CDR2 YYNGEE come from the germline V gene. The CDR3 is 16 amino acids.

Turning to this clonotype: Because the CDR3 is missing its conserved closing phenylalanine or tryptophan, this is likely a read error. V is TRBV6-5 and J is TRBJ1-1, with D possibly being TRBD1 (6 bases). Germline V lookup: CDR1 MNHEY, CDR2 SVGAGI. With 2 bases removed from V and 4 bases from J, the gap between germline ends came to 8 bases. This CDR3 spans 13 amino acids. The DNA for the CDR3 is TGTGCCAGCAGTTACAGGGGGGGCACTGAAGCTTTCTCT. Amino acids: CASSYRGGTEAFS.

This clonotype was seen at least ten times. This chain links TRBV20-1 with TRBJ2-2; 8 nucleotides agree with TRBD1. CDR1 and CDR2 from the germline V gene are DFQATT and SNEGSKA (reference sequence). J gave up 6 bases and V 1 base, and 4 bases lay outside the gene matches. The CDR3 has 14 residues. This CDR3 reads CSARADRVPGELFF. CDR3 in DNA: TGCAGTGCTAGAGCGGACAGGGTCCCCGGGGAGCTGTTTTTT.

In this sample, this clonotype turned up many times. This chain joins TRBV12-3 or TRBV12-4 and TRBJ1-5; perhaps TRBD1 as D (6 bases). The CDR3 is 15 residues long. V gave up 5 bases and J gave up 6 bases, with 17 bases separating them. The CDR3: CASSPGRGRGQPQHF. CDR3 bases: TGTGCCAGCAGTCCCGGCAGGGGACGGGGTCAGCCCCAGCATTTT.

To note about this clonotype: No conserved phenylalanine or tryptophan is present at the end of the CDR3, so a read error is the likely explanation. J is TRBJ2-3 and V is TRBV30; D is unresolved. The V end lost 4 bases, the J end lost 0 bases, and 8 bases lay between the germline ends. The CDR3 length is 13 residues. Looked up from germline, CDR1 is GTSNPN and CDR2 is SVGIG (reference sequence). The CDR3 nucleotides are TGTGCCTGGACGGTTTCTAGCACAGATACGCAGTATGTT. Translating it yields CAWTVSSTDTQYV.

This clonotype was observed a few times. The chain links TRBV9 to TRBJ2-3; the D gene is possibly TRBD1 (6 bases). Germline lookup yields CDR1 SGDLS and CDR2 YYNGEE. V was shortened by 0 bases and J by 6 bases, with 11 bases between the two germline ends. The CDR3 loop spans 14 amino acids. The CDR3 sequence is CASSVGGPLDTQYF. As DNA, the CDR3 is TGTGCCAGCAGCGTAGGGGGGCCGTTGGATACGCAGTATTTT.

This clonotype was detected many times. The V gene is TRBV30, the J gene TRBJ1-2; D remains ambiguous. Germline-derived CDR1 and CDR2 are GTSNPN and SVGIG (reference sequence). The CDR3 totals 11 residues. V lost 4 bases and J 2 bases, leaving 5 bases between the germline ends. CDR3 in amino acids: CAWIRNYGYTF. Written as DNA, the CDR3 is TGTGCCTGGATCCGCAACTATGGCTACACCTTC.

This clonotype came up a few times. The chain employs TRBV11-2 and TRBJ2-7, with 7 bases fitting TRBD2. V shed 0 bases and J 4 bases; nucleotides not matched to a gene: 9. The germline V gene has CDR1 SGHAT and CDR2 FQNNGV. The CDR3 loop spans 16 amino acids. The DNA for the CDR3 is TGTGCCAGCAGCTTAGATCTCTGGGCTAGCGGATACGAGCAGTACTTC. Amino acids: CASSLDLWASGYEQYF.

This clonotype was recorded at least ten times. This chain joins TRBV6-5 and TRBJ2-1, with TRBD1 matching over 7 bases. Germline V gives CDR1 MNHEY, CDR2 SVGAGI. V lost 0 bases and J lost 4; bases outside the gene matches: 6. The CDR3 is 16 residues long. The CDR3 region has the DNA TGTGCCAGCAGTTACTCCCGGACAGGACAATACAATGAGCAGTTCTTC. Its protein product is CASSYSRTGQYNEQFF.

The V gene is TRBV4-3, the J gene TRBJ1-3, with D hard to call. The ends were cut back, 1 base at V and 11 bases at J, with 15 bases in the middle. Germline-derived CDR1 and CDR2 are LGHNA and YSLEER. The CDR3 is 14 amino acids. CDR3 DNA: TGCGCCAGCAGCCAAGTCGGGAGTGACTCCGCCATATATTTT. Translated, it gives CASSQVGSDSAIYF.

The table lists this clonotype with many counts. J is TRBJ2-7 and V is TRBV20-1; TRBD1 aligns across 8 bases. The trim removed 0 bases at V and 2 bases at J, leaving 6 bases unmatched. Germline CDR1 DFQATT, CDR2 SNEGSKA (reference sequence). The CDR3 totals 15 residues. The CDR3 bases are TGCAGTGCTAGAGACAGGGGGCGCCATCCCTACGAGCAGTACTTC. It is translated as CSARDRGRHPYEQYF.

The V and J genes are TRBV7-3 and TRBJ2-1; D might be TRBD2 (6 bases). This CDR3 region has 15 residues. V lost 2 bases and J lost 12, with 20 bases in between. Germline-derived CDR1 and CDR2 are SGHTA and FQGTGA. CDR3 DNA: TGTGCCAGCAGCTTAGGACTACATTACCAGGGCGGGCAGTTCTTC. Translating gives CASSLGLHYQGGQFF.

This clonotype was seen a handful of times. The chain employs TRBV6-2 or TRBV6-3 and TRBJ2-7, with 7 positions matching TRBD2. This CDR3 contains 19 residues. V shed 2 bases and J 2 bases; nucleotides not matched to a gene: 18. From germline, CDR1 is MNHEY and CDR2 SVGEGT. The CDR3: CASSYNGQGGLAATYEQYF. CDR3 DNA sequence: TGTGCCAGCAGTTACAACGGTCAGGGAGGGCTAGCGGCGACCTACGAGCAGTACTTC.

This clonotype appeared a few times. V gene TRBV9 combines with J gene TRBJ1-1, with D tentatively TRBD1 (6 bases). Between the trimmed V and J ends, which lost 5 bases and 0 bases, there was a span of 11 bases. The CDR3 covers 14 residues. The V gene's germline CDR1 is SGDLS and CDR2 YYNGEE. The CDR3 DNA is TGTGCCAGCAGACAGGGCTTGATGAACACTGAAGCTTTCTTT. It yields the protein CASRQGLMNTEAFF. The whole variable domain, filled in from reference TRBV9 and TRBJ1-1, reads DSGVTQTPKHLITATGQRVTLRCSPRSGDLSVYWYQQSLDQGLQFLIQYYNGEERAKGNILERFSAQQFPDLHSELNLSSLELGDSALYFCASRQGLMNTEAFFGQGTRLTVV.

In this sample, this clonotype turned up once. This chain uses TRBV19 with TRBJ1-1; D possibly corresponds to TRBD1 (5 bases). Germline lookup yields CDR1 LNHDA and CDR2 SQIVND (reference sequence). CDR3 length: 15 residues. The V end was cut by 7 bases, the J end by 6 bases, with 21 bases between. The CDR3 coding sequence is TGTGCCAGTACCCCGACAGTTAGACCCTCCTCTGAAGCTTTCTTT. It specifies CASTPTVRPSSEAFF.

Worth noting for this clonotype: At one boundary the junction diverges from the germline segment, which might be a read error. The chain carries TRBV12-3 or TRBV12-4 and TRBJ2-5, with TRBD2 matching over 7 bases. The CDR3 contains 18 residues. The CDR3 loop is CASCLPVLGLAGEETQYF. The CDR3 DNA sequence: TGTGCCAGCTGTTTGCCCGTTTTAGGACTTGCGGGAGAAGAGACCCAGTACTTC.

The gene calls are TRBV29-1 and TRBJ2-6; 8 nucleotides match TRBD1. The CDR3 is made up of 17 amino acids. V trimming: 5 bases; J trimming: 4 bases; junction bases outside the gene matches: 13. Germline CDR1 is SQVTM and CDR2 is ANQGSEA. As DNA, the CDR3 is TGCAGCGTTCTGACGGCAGGGGGCCGAACCGGGGCCAACGTCCTGACTTTC. It translates to CSVLTAGGRTGANVLTF. Looking up the rest from reference TRBV29-1 and TRBJ2-6 gives the full variable domain: SAVISQKPSRDICQRGTSLTIQCQVDSQVTMMFWYRQQPGQSLTLIATANQGSEATYESGFVIDKFPISRPNLTFSTLTVSNMSPEDSSIYLCSVLTAGGRTGANVLTFGAGSRLTVL.

At least ten counts were recorded for this clonotype. The chain has TRBV29-1 and TRBJ2-1, with no clear D. The V and J ends lost 0 bases and 6 bases respectively, with 9 bases between them. The CDR3 runs 13 residues. Germline V gene data show CDR1 as SQVTM and CDR2 as ANQGSEA. CDR3 residues: CSVEEWTPNEQFF. In DNA, the CDR3 is TGCAGCGTTGAAGAATGGACCCCCAATGAGCAGTTCTTC.

The CDR3 DNA reads as TGTGCCAGCAGCTTAAGGGGCTTGGTTAGCGGAGCCACAGATACGCAGTATTTT. Translated, it gives CASSLRGLVSGATDTQYF. The chain uses TRBV11-2 and TRBJ2-3; possible D gene TRBD2, 6 bases. The V end lost 2 bases, the J end lost 2 bases, and 20 bases lay between the germline ends. Germline assignment: CDR1 SGHAT and CDR2 FQNNGV. The CDR3 is made up of 18 amino acids. The whole variable domain, filled in from reference TRBV11-2 and TRBJ2-3, reads EAGVAQSPRYKIIEKRQSVAFWCNPISGHATLYWYQQILGQGPKLLIQFQNNGVVDDSQLPKDRFSAERLKGVDSTLKIQPAKLEDSAVYLCASSLRGLVSGATDTQYFGPGTRLTVL.

This clonotype appeared many times. V is TRBV6-1 and J is TRBJ2-1; no clear D. The CDR3 length is 12 residues. CDR1 and CDR2 (germline): MNHNS, SASEGT. The V end was cut by 6 bases, the J end by 6 bases, with 9 bases between. The chain's CDR3 is CASRTESNEQFF. CDR3 bases: TGTGCCAGCAGAACGGAAAGCAATGAGCAGTTCTTC.